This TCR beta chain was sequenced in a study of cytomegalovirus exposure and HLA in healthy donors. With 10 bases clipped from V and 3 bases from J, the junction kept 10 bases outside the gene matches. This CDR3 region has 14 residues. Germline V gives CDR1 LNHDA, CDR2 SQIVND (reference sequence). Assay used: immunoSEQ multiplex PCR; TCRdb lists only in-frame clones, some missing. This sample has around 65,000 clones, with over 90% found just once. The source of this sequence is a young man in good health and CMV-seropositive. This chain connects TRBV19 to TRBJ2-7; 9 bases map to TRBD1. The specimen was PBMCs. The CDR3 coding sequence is TGTGCCAATGGGCGGGACAGGGCTTTCTACGAGCAGTACTTC. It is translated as CANGRDRAFYEQYF.